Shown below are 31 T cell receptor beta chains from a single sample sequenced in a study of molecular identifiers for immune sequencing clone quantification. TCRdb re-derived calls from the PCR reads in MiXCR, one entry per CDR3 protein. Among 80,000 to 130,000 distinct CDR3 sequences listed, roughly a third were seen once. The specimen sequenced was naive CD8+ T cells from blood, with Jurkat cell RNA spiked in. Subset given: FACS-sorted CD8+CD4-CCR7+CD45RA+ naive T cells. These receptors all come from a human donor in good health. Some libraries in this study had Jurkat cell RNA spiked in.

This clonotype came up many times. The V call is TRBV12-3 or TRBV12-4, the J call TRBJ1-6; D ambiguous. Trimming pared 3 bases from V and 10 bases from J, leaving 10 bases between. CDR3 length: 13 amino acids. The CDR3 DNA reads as TGTGCCAGCAGTTTGGGCGTCAACTCACCCCTCCACTTT. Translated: CASSLGVNSPLHF.

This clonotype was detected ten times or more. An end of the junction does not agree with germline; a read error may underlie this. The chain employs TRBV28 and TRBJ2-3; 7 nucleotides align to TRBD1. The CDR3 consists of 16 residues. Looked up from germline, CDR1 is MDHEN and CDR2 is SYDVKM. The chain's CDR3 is CASSLGLTGSTVTQYF. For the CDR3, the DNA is TGTGCCAGCAGTTTAGGCCTGACAGGGAGCACAGTTACGCAGTATTTT. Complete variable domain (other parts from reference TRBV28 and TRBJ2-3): DVKVTQSSRYLVKRTGEKVFLECVQDMDHENMFWYRQDPGLGLRLIYFSYDVKMKEKGDIPEGYSVSREKKERFSLILESASTNQTSMYLCASSLGLTGSTVTQYFGPGTRLTVL.

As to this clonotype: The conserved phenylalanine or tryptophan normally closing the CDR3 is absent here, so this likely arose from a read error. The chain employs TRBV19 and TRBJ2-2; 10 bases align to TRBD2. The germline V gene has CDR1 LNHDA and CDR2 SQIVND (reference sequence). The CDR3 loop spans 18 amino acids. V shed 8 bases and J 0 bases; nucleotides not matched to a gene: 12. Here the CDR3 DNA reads TGTGCCAGTCTGCGGACTAGCGGAACCTACGCGAACACCGGGGAGCTGTTTTTA. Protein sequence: CASLRTSGTYANTGELFL.

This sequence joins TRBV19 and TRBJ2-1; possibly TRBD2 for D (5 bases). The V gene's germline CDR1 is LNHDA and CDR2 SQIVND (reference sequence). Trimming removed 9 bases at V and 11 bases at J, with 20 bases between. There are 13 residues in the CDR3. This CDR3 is CASTTSSTNKQFF. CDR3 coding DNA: TGTGCCAGCACAACCTCTAGCACTAATAAGCAGTTCTTC.

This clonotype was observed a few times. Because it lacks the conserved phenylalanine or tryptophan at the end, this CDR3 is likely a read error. The DNA of the CDR3 is TGCAGCGTCGTGTCAGACTCCTACGAGCAGTACATC. Amino acid sequence: CSVVSDSYEQYI. The rearrangement joins TRBV29-1 to TRBJ2-7, with D unresolved. The V gene's germline CDR1 is SQVTM and CDR2 ANQGSEA. The germline V and J ends were trimmed by 6 bases and 0 bases, with 9 bases remaining between them. The length of the CDR3 is 12 residues.

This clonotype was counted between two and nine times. The CDR3 DNA is TGTGCCAGCAGCGTAGCTACGGGGGTAGAGACCCAGTACTTC. Its translation: CASSVATGVETQYF. The rearrangement uses TRBV9 and TRBJ2-5; a weak D match, TRBD2 (6 bases). The CDR3 runs to 14 residues. The V and J ends lost 0 bases and 4 bases respectively, with 10 bases between them. Germline values: CDR1 SGDLS, CDR2 YYNGEE.

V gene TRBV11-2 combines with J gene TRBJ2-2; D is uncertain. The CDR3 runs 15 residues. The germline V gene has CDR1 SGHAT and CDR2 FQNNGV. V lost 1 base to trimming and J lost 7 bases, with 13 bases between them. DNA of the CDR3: TGTGCCAGCAGCTTAGTCTTTTCACCGGGCGGGGAGCTGTTTTTT. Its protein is CASSLVFSPGGELFF.

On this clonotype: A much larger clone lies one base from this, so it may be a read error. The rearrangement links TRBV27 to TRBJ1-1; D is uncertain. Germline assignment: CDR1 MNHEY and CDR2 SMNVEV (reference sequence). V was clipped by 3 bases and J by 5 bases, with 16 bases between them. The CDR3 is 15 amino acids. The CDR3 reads CASSLPGPAVTEAFF. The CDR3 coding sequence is TGTGCCAGCAGTTTGCCCGGCCCGGCAGTGACTGAAGCTTTCTTT.

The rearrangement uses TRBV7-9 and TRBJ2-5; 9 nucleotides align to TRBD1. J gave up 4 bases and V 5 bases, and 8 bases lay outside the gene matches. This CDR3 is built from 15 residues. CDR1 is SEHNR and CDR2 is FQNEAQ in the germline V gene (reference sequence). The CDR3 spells CASSQLQGARETQYF. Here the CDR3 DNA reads TGTGCCAGCAGCCAATTACAGGGGGCTAGAGAGACCCAGTACTTC. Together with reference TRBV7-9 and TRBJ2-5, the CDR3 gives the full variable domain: DTGVSQNPRHKITKRGQNVTFRCDPISEHNRLYWYRQTLGQGPEFLTYFQNEAQLEKSRLLSDRFSAERPKGSFSTLEIQRTEQGDSAMYLCASSQLQGARETQYFGPGTRLLVL.

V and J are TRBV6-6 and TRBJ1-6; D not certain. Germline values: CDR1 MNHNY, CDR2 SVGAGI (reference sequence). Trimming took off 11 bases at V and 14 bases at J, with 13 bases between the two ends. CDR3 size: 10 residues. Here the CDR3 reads CACMFTALHF. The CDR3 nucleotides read TGTGCCTGCATGTTCACGGCCCTCCACTTT.

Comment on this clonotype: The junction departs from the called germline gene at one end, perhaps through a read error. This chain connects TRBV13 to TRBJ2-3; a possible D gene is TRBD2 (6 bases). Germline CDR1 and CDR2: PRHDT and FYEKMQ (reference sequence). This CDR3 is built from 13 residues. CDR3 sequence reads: CASRGMTPDTQLF. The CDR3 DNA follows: TGTGCCAGCCGGGGGATGACACCCGATACGCAGTTATTT.

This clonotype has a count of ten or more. The CDR3 DNA reads as TGCAGTGGGGCAGGAGATAGCAATCAGCCCCAGCATTTT. Residues: CSGAGDSNQPQHF. This chain connects TRBV20-1 to TRBJ1-5; D gene unclear. V was cut by 7 bases and J by 0 bases, with 10 bases left in between. Germline V lookup: CDR1 DFQATT, CDR2 SNEGSKA (reference sequence). This CDR3 comprises 13 residues.

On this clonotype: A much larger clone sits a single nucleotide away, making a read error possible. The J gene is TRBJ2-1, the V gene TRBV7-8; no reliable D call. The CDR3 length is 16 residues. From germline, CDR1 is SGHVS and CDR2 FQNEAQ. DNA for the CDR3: TGTGCCAGAAGCTTGAGTAGCCGCAGCTCCTACAATGAGCAGTTCTTC. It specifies CARSLSSRSSYNEQFF.

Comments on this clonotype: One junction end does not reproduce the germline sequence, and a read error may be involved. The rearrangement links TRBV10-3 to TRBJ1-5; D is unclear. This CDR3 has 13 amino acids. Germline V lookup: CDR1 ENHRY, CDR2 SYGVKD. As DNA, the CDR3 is TGTGCCGTCAGTGAGAAGGAAAAGCAGCCCCAGCATTTT. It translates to CAVSEKEKQPQHF.

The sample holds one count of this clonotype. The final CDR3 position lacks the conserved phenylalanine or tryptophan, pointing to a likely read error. CDR3 coding DNA: TGTGCCAGCAGTTTATCTCAGGGTTGGAGTCAATGGGAGACCCAGTACTAC. This translates into CASSLSQGWSQWETQYY. V is TRBV27 and J is TRBJ2-5, with D tentatively TRBD1 (5 bases). This CDR3 has 17 residues. The V end lost 0 bases, the J end lost 5 bases, and 19 bases lay between the germline ends. Germline CDR1 is MNHEY and CDR2 is SMNVEV (reference sequence).

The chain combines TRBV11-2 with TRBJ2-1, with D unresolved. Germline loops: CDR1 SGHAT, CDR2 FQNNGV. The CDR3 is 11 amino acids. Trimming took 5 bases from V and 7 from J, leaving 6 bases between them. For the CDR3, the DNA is TGTGCCAGCAGCCTGATGAATGAGCAGTTCTTC. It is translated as CASSLMNEQFF.

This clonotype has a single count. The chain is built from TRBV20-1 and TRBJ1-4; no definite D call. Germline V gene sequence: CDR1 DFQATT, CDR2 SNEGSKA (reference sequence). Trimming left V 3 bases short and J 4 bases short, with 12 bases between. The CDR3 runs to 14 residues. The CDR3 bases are TGCAGTGCTAGCTGGAACAGTGATAATGAAAAACTGTTTTTT. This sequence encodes CSASWNSDNEKLFF.

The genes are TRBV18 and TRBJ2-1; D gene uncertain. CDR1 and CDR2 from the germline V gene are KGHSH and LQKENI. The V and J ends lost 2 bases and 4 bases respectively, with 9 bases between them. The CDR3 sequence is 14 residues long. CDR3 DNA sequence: TGTGCCAGCTCACCAGTGGTCTCTTACAATGAGCAGTTCTTC. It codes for CASSPVVSYNEQFF.

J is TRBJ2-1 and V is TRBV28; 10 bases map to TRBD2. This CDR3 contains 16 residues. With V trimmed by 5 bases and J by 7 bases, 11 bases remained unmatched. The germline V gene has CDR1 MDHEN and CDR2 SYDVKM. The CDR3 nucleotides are TGTGCCAGCAGTCCCCGACTAGCGGGTAGGAAAAATGAGCAGTTCTTC. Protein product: CASSPRLAGRKNEQFF.

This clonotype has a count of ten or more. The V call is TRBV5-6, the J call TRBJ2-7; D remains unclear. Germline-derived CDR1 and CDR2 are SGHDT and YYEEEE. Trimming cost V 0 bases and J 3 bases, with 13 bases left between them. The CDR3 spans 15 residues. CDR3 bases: TGTGCCAGCAGCTTGGTTTGGGGTCCCGACTACGAGCAGTACTTC. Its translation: CASSLVWGPDYEQYF.

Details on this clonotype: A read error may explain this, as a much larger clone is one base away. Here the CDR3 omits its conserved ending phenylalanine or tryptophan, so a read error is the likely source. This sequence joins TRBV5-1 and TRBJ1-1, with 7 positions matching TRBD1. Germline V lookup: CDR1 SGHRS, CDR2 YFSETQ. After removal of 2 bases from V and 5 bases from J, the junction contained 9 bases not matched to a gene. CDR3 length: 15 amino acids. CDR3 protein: CASSLADRAKTEAFI. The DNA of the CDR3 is TGCGCCAGCAGCTTAGCAGACAGGGCGAAGACTGAAGCTTTCATT.

The CDR3, as DNA: TGTGCCAGCAGCCTCCAGGAGGGAGGCGAGCAGTACTTC. It codes for CASSLQEGGEQYF. This chain joins TRBV9 and TRBJ2-7; D is possibly TRBD2 (6 bases). CDR1 SGDLS and CDR2 YYNGEE come from the germline V gene. The CDR3 runs 13 residues. With 4 bases removed from V and 6 bases from J, the gap between germline ends came to 14 bases.

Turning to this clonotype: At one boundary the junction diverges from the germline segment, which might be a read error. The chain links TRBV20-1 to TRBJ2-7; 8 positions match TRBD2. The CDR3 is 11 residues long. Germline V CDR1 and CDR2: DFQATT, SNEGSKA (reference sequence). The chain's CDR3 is CRASGRGVWYF. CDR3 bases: TGCAGAGCTAGTGGGCGGGGGGTTTGGTACTTC.

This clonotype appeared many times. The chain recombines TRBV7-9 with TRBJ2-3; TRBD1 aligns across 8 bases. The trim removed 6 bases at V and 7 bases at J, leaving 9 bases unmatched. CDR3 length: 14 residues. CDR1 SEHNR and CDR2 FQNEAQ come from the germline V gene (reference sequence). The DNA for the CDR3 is TGTGCCAGCAGAGGACAGGGCGTTCTGAATACGCAGTATTTT. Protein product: CASRGQGVLNTQYF. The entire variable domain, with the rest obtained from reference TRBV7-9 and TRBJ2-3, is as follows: DTGVSQNPRHKITKRGQNVTFRCDPISEHNRLYWYRQTLGQGPEFLTYFQNEAQLEKSRLLSDRFSAERPKGSFSTLEIQRTEQGDSAMYLCASRGQGVLNTQYFGPGTRLTVL.

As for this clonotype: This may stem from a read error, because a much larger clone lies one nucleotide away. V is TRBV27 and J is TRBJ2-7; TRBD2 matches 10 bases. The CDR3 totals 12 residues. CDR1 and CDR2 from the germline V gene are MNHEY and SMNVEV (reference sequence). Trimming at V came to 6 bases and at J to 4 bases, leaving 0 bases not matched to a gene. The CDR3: CASRGLAYEQYF. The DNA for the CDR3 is TGTGCCAGCAGGGGACTAGCGTACGAGCAGTACTTC.

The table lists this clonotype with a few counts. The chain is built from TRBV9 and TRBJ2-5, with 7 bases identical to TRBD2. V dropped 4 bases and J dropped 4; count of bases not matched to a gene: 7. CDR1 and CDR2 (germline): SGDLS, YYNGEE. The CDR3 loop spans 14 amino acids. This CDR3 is CASSPFTGGETQYF. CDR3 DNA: TGTGCCAGCAGCCCCTTTACGGGAGGAGAGACCCAGTACTTC.

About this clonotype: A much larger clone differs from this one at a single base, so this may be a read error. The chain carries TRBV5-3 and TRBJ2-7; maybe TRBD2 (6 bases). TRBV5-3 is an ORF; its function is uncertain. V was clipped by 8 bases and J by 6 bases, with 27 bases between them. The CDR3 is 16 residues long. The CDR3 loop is CASSVSGTRITCEQYF. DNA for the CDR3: TGTGCCAGCAGCGTGTCCGGGACTCGTATTACCTGCGAGCAGTACTTC.

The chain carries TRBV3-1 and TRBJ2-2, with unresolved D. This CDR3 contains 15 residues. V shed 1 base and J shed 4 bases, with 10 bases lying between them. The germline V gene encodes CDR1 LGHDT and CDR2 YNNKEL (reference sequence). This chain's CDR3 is CASSQALYSTGELFF. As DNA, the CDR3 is TGTGCCAGCAGCCAAGCATTGTACAGCACCGGGGAGCTGTTTTTT.

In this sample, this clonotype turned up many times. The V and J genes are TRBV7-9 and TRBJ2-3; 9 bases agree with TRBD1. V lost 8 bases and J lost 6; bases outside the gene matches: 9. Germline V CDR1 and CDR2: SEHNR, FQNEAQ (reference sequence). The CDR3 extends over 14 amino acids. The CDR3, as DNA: TGTGCCAGCGGGGAACAGGGGGCGCAGGATACGCAGTATTTT. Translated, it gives CASGEQGAQDTQYF.

CDR3 DNA: TGTGCCAGCAGCTTAGCGCCCGGGGGCAGCACCGGGGAGCTGTTTTTT. This translates into CASSLAPGGSTGELFF. The chain combines TRBV7-9 with TRBJ2-2, with D possibly called TRBD1 or TRBD2 (6 bases each). The CDR3 extends over 16 amino acids. V was pared by 0 bases and J by 4 bases, with 12 bases between. Germline CDR1 and CDR2: SEHNR and FQNEAQ (reference sequence).

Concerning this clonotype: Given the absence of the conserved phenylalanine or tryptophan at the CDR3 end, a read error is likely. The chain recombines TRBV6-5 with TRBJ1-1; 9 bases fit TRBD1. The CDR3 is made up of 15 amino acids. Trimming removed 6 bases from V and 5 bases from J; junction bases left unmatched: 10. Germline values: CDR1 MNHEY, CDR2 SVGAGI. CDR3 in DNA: TGTGCCAGCAGATACGGCGCACAGGGGGCGACTGAAGCTTTCTTA. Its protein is CASRYGAQGATEAFL.